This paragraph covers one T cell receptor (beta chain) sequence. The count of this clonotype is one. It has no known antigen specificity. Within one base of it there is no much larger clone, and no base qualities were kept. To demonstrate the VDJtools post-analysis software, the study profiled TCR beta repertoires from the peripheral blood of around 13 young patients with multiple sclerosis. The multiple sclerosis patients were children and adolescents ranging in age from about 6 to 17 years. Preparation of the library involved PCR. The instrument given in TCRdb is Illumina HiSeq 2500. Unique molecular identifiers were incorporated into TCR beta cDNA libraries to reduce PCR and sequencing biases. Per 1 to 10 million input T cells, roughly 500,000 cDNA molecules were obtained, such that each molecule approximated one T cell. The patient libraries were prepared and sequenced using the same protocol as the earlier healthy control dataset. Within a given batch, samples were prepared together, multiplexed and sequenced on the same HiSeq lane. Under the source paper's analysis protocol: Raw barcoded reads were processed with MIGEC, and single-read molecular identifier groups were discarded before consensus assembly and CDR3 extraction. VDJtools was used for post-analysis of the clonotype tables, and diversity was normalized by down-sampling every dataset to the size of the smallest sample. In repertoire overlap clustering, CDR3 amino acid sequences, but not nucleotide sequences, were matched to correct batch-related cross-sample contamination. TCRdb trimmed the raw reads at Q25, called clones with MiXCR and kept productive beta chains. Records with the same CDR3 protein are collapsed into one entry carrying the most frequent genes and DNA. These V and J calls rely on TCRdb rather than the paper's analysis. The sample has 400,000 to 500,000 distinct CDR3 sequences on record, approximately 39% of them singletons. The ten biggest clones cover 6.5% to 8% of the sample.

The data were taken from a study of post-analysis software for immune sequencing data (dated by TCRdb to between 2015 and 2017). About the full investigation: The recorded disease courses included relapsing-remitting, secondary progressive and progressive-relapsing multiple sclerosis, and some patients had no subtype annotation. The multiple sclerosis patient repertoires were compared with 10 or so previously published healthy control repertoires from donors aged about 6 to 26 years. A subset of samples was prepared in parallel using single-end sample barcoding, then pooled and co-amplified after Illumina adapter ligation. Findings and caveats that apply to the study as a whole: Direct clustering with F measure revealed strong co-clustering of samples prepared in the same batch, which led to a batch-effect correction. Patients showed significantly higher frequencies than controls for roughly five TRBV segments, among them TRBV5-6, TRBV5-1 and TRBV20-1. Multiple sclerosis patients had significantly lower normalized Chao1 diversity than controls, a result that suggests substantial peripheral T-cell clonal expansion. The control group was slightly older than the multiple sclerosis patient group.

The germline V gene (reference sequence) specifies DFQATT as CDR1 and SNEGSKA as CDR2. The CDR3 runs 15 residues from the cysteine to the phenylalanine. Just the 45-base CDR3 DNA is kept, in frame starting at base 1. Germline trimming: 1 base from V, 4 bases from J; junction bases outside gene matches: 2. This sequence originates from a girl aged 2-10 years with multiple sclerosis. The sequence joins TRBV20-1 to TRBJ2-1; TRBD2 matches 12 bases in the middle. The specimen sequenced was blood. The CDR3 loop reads CSARAGTSGYNEQFF. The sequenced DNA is TGCAGTGCTAGAGCTGGGACTAGCGGGTACAATGAGCAGTTCTTC.